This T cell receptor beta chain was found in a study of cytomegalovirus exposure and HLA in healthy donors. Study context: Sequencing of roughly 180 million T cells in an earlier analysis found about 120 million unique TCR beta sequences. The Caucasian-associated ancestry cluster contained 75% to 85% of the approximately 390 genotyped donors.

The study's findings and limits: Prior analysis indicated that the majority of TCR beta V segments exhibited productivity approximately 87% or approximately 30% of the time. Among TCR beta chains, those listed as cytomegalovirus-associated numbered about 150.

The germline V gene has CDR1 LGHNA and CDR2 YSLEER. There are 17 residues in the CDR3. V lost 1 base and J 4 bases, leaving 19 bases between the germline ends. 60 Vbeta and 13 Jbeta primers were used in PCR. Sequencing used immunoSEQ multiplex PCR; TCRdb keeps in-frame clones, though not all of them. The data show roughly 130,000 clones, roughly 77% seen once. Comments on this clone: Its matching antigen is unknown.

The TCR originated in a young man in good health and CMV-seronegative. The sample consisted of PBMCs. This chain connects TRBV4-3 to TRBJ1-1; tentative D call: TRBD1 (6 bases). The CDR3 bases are TGCGCCAGCAGCCAAGCTACAGGGATTCGGGTGAGCACTGAAGCTTTCTTT. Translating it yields CASSQATGIRVSTEAFF.